This TCR beta chain was sequenced for a study of blood T cells in healthy people across ages. General study findings and limits: Unsorted PBMCs prevented conclusive naive versus antigen-experienced comparison. It was not known whether donors were CMV positive (a possible confounder of expanded clonotype changes). The diversity estimates, figures obtained from one million T cells, were considered underestimates.

This clonotype has ten or more counts. The antigen is undetermined. V trimming: 1 base; J trimming: 7 bases; junction bases outside the gene matches: 7. The CDR3 runs to 14 residues. The germline V gene encodes CDR1 DFQATT and CDR2 SNEGSKA (reference sequence). With a J-beta primer mix and a sample-barcoded 5' primer, a second PCR ran roughly 6 to 11 cycles. MiXCR, applied by TCRdb to the 5' RACE reads, yields one record per CDR3 protein. The sample carries under 1,000,000 distinct CDR3 sequences, 35% to 50% recorded once. V and J are TRBV20-1 and TRBJ2-4; 7 positions match TRBD2. The specimen was blood. The sequence was collected from a man older than 75 in good health. The CDR3 reads CSARVGSGSNIQYF. CDR3 sequence (DNA): TGCAGTGCTAGAGTGGGTAGCGGGTCGAACATTCAGTACTTC.